These 13 T cell receptor beta chains came from one sample sequenced in a study of T cell responses to AZD1222 COVID-19 vaccine. Only in-frame clones appear in the TCRdb table, and some are missing; sequencing was by immunoSEQ multiplex PCR. The data contain under 200,000 clones, 90% of them singletons. Sequences were derived from peripheral blood, sampled on day 0 of AZD1222 vaccination. Receptors originate from an adult in good health.

The chain is built from TRBV29-1 and TRBJ2-3; D not certain. From germline, CDR1 is SQVTM and CDR2 ANQGSEA. The length of the CDR3 is 12 residues. Trimming removed 6 bases at V and 2 bases at J, with 9 bases between. The CDR3, as DNA: TGCAGCGTCCATCTCTTCACAGATACGCAGTATTTT. Protein product: CSVHLFTDTQYF.

This CDR3 is CASRRGTGTYNSPLHF. DNA for the CDR3: TGTGCCAGCAGACGCGGGACAGGGACTTATAATTCACCCCTCCACTTT. The rearrangement links TRBV7-8 to TRBJ1-6; 9 positions agree with TRBD1. Germline trimming cut 6 bases from V and 4 bases from J; bases unmatched to any gene: 7. The CDR3 consists of 16 residues. Germline assignment: CDR1 SGHVS and CDR2 FQNEAQ.

The chain uses TRBV29-1 and TRBJ2-7; a possible D gene is TRBD1 (6 bases). The CDR3 totals 13 residues. CDR1 is SQVTM, CDR2 ANQGSEA, per germline. V was clipped by 6 bases and J by 2 bases, with 14 bases between them. In DNA form, the CDR3 reads TGCAGCGTCCGGGACAATCCCACCTACGAGCAGTACTTC. Residues: CSVRDNPTYEQYF.

The chain employs TRBV5-1 and TRBJ2-7; either TRBD1 or TRBD2 may supply D (5 bases each). V was pared by 4 bases and J by 2 bases, with 16 bases between. The CDR3 totals 15 residues. Germline CDR1 SGHRS, CDR2 YFSETQ. The CDR3 DNA reads as TGCGCCAGCAGCCACACAGGAGAGGGGACCTACGAGCAGTACTTC. It translates to CASSHTGEGTYEQYF.

This chain connects TRBV14 to TRBJ1-1, with 7 bases lining up with TRBD1. The CDR3 consists of 13 residues. The V segment lost 2 bases and the J segment 3 bases; nucleotides outside the gene matches: 0. Per germline, CDR1 SGHDN and CDR2 FVKESK. CDR3 sequence (DNA): TGTGCCAGCAGCCAACAGGGGGACACTGAAGCTTTCTTT. Translated, it gives CASSQQGDTEAFF.

The chain recombines TRBV12-3 or TRBV12-4 with TRBJ2-3; D remains ambiguous. The CDR3 has 11 amino acids. Trimming pared 5 bases from V and 9 bases from J, leaving 9 bases between. The CDR3 loop is CASSKSRTQYF. CDR3 sequence (DNA): TGTGCCAGCAGTAAGAGTAGAACGCAGTATTTT.

This clone was counted a few times. The V call is TRBV28, the J call TRBJ1-3; tentative D call: TRBD1 (6 bases). Trimming took 6 bases from V and 4 from J, leaving 16 bases between them. Per germline, CDR1 MDHEN and CDR2 SYDVKM. The CDR3 loop spans 15 amino acids. CDR3 coding DNA: TGTGCCAGCAGCCCCGGACAGATGGCGGGAAACACCATATATTTT. Its protein is CASSPGQMAGNTIYF.

The chain is built from TRBV6-1 and TRBJ2-1; D possibly corresponds to TRBD1 (5 bases). The germline V and J ends were trimmed by 2 bases and 1 base, with 9 bases remaining between them. The length of the CDR3 is 15 residues. The germline V gene encodes CDR1 MNHNS and CDR2 SASEGT. In DNA, the CDR3 is TGTGCCAGCAGTGAATTGTCAGGGTCCTACAATGAGCAGTTCTTC. Translated, it gives CASSELSGSYNEQFF.

The chain uses TRBV21-1 and TRBJ2-7; the table assigns TRBD2, which was not confirmed against the DNA. TRBV21-1 is flagged as a pseudogene. The length of the CDR3 is 16 residues. CDR3 in DNA: TGTGCCAGCAGCAAAGAGGTGGGAGCGACTACCTACGAGCAGTACTTC. Translating it yields CASSKEVGATTYEQYF.

The chain joins TRBV15 to TRBJ1-1; maybe TRBD1 (6 bases). In germline, CDR1 is LNHNV, CDR2 YYDKDF (reference sequence). The V gene lost 2 bases and the J gene lost 7 bases, with 11 bases spanning the gap. The CDR3 extends over 13 amino acids. CDR3 sequence: CATSRPQGFEAFF. The CDR3 DNA is TGTGCCACCAGCAGACCCCAGGGGTTTGAAGCTTTCTTT.

The chain is built from TRBV16 and TRBJ1-1; D gene ambiguous. The ends were cut back, 4 bases at V and 5 bases at J, with 11 bases in the middle. The germline gives CDR1 KGHSY, CDR2 FQNENV. The CDR3 contains 13 residues. CDR3 DNA: TGTGCCAGCAGCCGAAATAGCGATACTGAAGCTTTCTTT. The encoded protein is CASSRNSDTEAFF.

This chain connects TRBV5-1 to TRBJ2-2; the match to TRBD2 covers 9 bases. Trimming took 2 bases from V and 6 from J; bases not matched to a gene: 5. In germline, CDR1 is SGHRS, CDR2 YFSETQ. The CDR3 covers 15 residues. The CDR3 DNA reads as TGCGCCAGCAGCTTCGAAGGCGGGGGGGCCGGGGAGCTGTTTTTT. Residues: CASSFEGGGAGELFF. The entire variable domain, with the rest obtained from reference TRBV5-1 and TRBJ2-2, is as follows: KAGVTQTPRYLIKTRGQQVTLSCSPISGHRSVSWYQQTPGQGLQFLFEYFSETQRNKGNFPGRFSGRQFSNSRSEMNVSTLELGDSALYLCASSFEGGGAGELFFGEGSRLTVL.

The CDR3 coding sequence is TGTGCCAGCAGACTGACAGGGGTTGACTATGGCTACACCTTC. Protein sequence: CASRLTGVDYGYTF. This rearrangement joins TRBV27 to TRBJ1-2; TRBD1 agrees at 8 bases. After removal of 6 bases from V and 3 bases from J, the junction contained 6 bases not matched to a gene. This CDR3 contains 14 residues. Germline CDR1 MNHEY, CDR2 SMNVEV (reference sequence).